Listed here are 9 T cell receptor beta chains from one sample, sequenced in a study of blood T cell repertoires in COVID-19. The table came from immunoSEQ multiplex PCR; TCRdb's copy has only in-frame clones and leaves some out. The sample contains about 130,000 clones, 74% of which appear only once. The material sequenced was peripheral blood. The receptors come from a man older than 75 with COVID-19, enrolled during active disease.

The chain employs TRBV10-3 and TRBJ1-2; D is possibly TRBD1 (5 bases). The germline V gene encodes CDR1 ENHRY and CDR2 SYGVKD. The CDR3 is 12 residues long. V lost 11 bases to trimming and J lost 2 bases, with 12 bases between them. CDR3 region: CASGTENYGYTF. Here the CDR3 DNA reads TGTGCCTCCGGGACTGAGAACTATGGCTACACCTTC.

This clone was observed a handful of times. The chain has TRBV29-1 and TRBJ1-1, with D hard to call. Germline V gene data show CDR1 as SQVTM and CDR2 as ANQGSEA. The V gene lost 7 bases and the J gene lost 11 bases, with 20 bases spanning the gap. The CDR3 length is 12 residues. This CDR3 is CSGPGEGGQAFF. DNA for the CDR3: TGCAGCGGTCCCGGGGAAGGAGGCCAGGCTTTCTTT.

This clone was picked up one time. The V call is TRBV6-5, the J call TRBJ1-2; 7 bases are shared with TRBD1. The V gene's germline CDR1 is MNHEY and CDR2 SVGAGI. The ends lost 7 bases at V and 4 bases at J; junction bases unmatched: 6. The CDR3 spans 13 residues. For the CDR3, the DNA is TGTGCCAGCACCCGGGGACAGTTCTATGGCTACACCTTC. It yields the protein CASTRGQFYGYTF.

CDR3 region: CASSSPVGGRNTEAFF. The CDR3 coding sequence is TGTGCCAGCAGCTCCCCCGTCGGCGGGAGGAACACTGAAGCTTTCTTT. The rearrangement links TRBV13 to TRBJ1-1; no reliable D call. Germline loops: CDR1 PRHDT, CDR2 FYEKMQ (reference sequence). The CDR3 runs to 16 residues. Trimming removed 4 bases from V and 1 base from J, with 16 bases in between. Drawing the rest from reference TRBV13 and TRBJ1-1, the complete variable domain is AAGVIQSPRHLIKEKRETATLKCYPIPRHDTVYWYQQGPGQDPQFLISFYEKMQSDKGSIPDRFSAQQFSDYHSELNMSSLELGDSALYFCASSSPVGGRNTEAFFGQGTRLTVV.

This chain joins TRBV5-5 and TRBJ2-3, with D unclear. Per the germline V gene, CDR1 is SGHKS and CDR2 is YYEKEE (reference sequence). CDR3 length: 12 amino acids. Trimming shortened V by 4 bases and J by 5 bases, and 8 bases separated the two germline ends. The CDR3 nucleotides are TGTGCCAGCAGCCGTTCGGGAGATACGCAGTATTTT. Translated: CASSRSGDTQYF.

J is TRBJ2-1 and V is TRBV7-9; 10 bases align to TRBD2. The V gene's germline CDR1 is SEHNR and CDR2 FQNEAQ (reference sequence). The CDR3 runs to 18 residues. The CDR3 bases are TGTTCGGGAGCGGGACGGGCGATTACTAGCGGGGTCGACAATGAGCAGTTCTTC. This translates into CSGAGRAITSGVDNEQFF.

V gene TRBV2 combines with J gene TRBJ2-7, with 9 bases that match TRBD2. Looked up from germline, CDR1 is SNHLY and CDR2 is FYNNEI. Trimming removed 6 bases from V and 5 bases from J; junction bases left unmatched: 11. The CDR3 contains 15 residues. The CDR3 loop is CASSYGGGVSNEQYF. The CDR3 nucleotides are TGTGCCAGCAGCTACGGCGGGGGGGTCTCGAACGAGCAGTACTTC. Supplemented by reference TRBV2 and TRBJ2-7, the full variable domain reads EPEVTQTPSHQVTQMGQEVILRCVPISNHLYFYWYRQILGQKVEFLVSFYNNEISEKSEIFDDQFSVERPDGSNFTLKIRSTKLEDSAMYFCASSYGGGVSNEQYFGPGTRLTVT.

This clone has a handful of counts. The rearrangement links TRBV5-5 to TRBJ2-1; 7 nucleotides line up with TRBD1. CDR1 and CDR2 from the germline V gene are SGHKS and YYEKEE (reference sequence). V was clipped by 2 bases and J by 5 bases; unmatched bases: 7. The CDR3 has 15 amino acids. CDR3 in DNA: TGTGCCAGCAGCTTTCCGGGACAGAGGAACAATGAGCAGTTCTTC. Protein product: CASSFPGQRNNEQFF. The complete variable domain, with remaining parts taken from reference TRBV5-5 and TRBJ2-1, reads DAGVTQSPTHLIKTRGQQVTLRCSPISGHKSVSWYQQVLGQGPQFIFQYYEKEERGRGNFPDRFSARQFPNYSSELNVNALLLGDSALYLCASSFPGQRNNEQFFGPGTRLTVL.

This sequence joins TRBV11-2 and TRBJ2-5; D unclear. V lost 5 bases, J lost 2 bases, and 9 bases lay in between. Germline V gives CDR1 SGHAT, CDR2 FQNNGV. The CDR3 is 13 amino acids. The CDR3 nucleotides are TGTGCCAGCAGCCAATCCCCACAAGAGACCCAGTACTTC. Protein: CASSQSPQETQYF.